The rows below give T cell receptor beta chains drawn from one sample of a study of graft-versus-host responses after intestinal transplantation. These receptors' targets are unknown. The data were produced by immunoSEQ multiplex PCR, yet TCRdb's version contains in-frame clones alone and is incomplete. The sample lists more than 85,000 clones, roughly 80% seen once, with around 0.83% in the top ten. Sequencing used unstimulated CD4+ T cells sorted from spleen or lymph node cells, obtained before intestinal transplant. The source is a human donor who received an intestinal transplant. The conserved cysteine and the conserved F or W are not part of the CDR3 here. The order of the fields is CDR3 length, V gene, J gene, CDR3 protein.

>11|TRBV5-5|TRBJ2-7
ASSFEGAYEQY
>17|TRBV5-8|TRBJ2-5
ASSSLGTSGRASQETQY
>15|TRBV14|TRBJ2-6
ASSGHRDPSGANVLT
>14|TRBV5-4|TRBJ2-3
ASSRAGARSADTQY
>11|TRBV27|TRBJ1-5
ASSSSQGVPQH
>10|TRBV30|TRBJ2-2
AWSPGFGELF
>12|TRBV5-1|TRBJ2-7
ASSEVAGGHEQY
>13|TRBV19|TRBJ2-3
ASSIGGGGTDTQY
>13|TRBV4-2|TRBJ1-1
ASSHENTGYREAF
>12|TRBV25-1|TRBJ2-3
ASSEVQFTDTQY
>9|TRBV20-1|TRBJ1-2
SASGRYGYT
>12|TRBV19|TRBJ1-1
ASTLQGGRTEAF
>12|TRBV29-1|TRBJ2-5
SVALGTGRETQY
>14|TRBV6-5|TRBJ2-7
ASSYGGQGGLNEQY
>14|TRBV5-1|TRBJ2-3
ASSLGLDGGTDTQY
>13|TRBV21-1|TRBJ2-1
ASSKAVEGLGEQF
>11|TRBV28|TRBJ2-1
ASTIAIRNEQF
>14|TRBV7-6|TRBJ1-1
ASSSYHRDLNTEAF